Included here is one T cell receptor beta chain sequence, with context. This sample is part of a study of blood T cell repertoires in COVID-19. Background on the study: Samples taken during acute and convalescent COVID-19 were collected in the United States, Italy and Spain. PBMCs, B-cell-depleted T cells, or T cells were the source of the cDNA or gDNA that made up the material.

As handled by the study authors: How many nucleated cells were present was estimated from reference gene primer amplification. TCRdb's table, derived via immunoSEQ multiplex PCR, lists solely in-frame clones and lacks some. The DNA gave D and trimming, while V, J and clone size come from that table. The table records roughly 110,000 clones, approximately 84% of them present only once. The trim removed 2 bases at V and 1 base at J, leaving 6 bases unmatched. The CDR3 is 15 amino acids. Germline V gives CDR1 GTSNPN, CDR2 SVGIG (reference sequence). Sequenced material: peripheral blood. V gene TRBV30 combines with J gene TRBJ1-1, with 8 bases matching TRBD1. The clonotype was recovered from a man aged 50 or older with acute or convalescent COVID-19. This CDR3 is CAWSSGTGPNTEAFF. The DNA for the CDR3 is TGTGCCTGGAGTTCAGGGACAGGCCCGAACACTGAAGCTTTCTTT.